Below, 19 T cell receptor beta chains from the same sample are listed, as sequenced in a study of OX40 agonist ivuxolimab in advanced cancers. Only in-frame clones appear in the TCRdb table, and some are missing; sequencing was by immunoSEQ multiplex PCR. The table includes around 150,000 clones, 90% detected once. Sequences were derived from CD4+ or CD8+ T cells sorted from blood, sampled in a trial of the OX40 agonist ivuxolimab. The source of these receptors is an adult with an advanced solid tumor such as melanoma, head and neck, liver or kidney cancer.

The chain joins TRBV7-9 to TRBJ2-7; 11 bases are a match to TRBD1. CDR3 length: 17 residues. V lost 5 bases to trimming and J lost 2 bases; unmatched junction nucleotides: 11. Germline CDR1 reads SEHNR; CDR2 reads FQNEAQ (reference sequence). The CDR3 loop is CASSTPGTGGNPYEQYF. CDR3 in DNA: TGTGCCAGCAGCACTCCCGGGACAGGGGGAAACCCCTACGAGCAGTACTTC.

The rearrangement links TRBV10-3 to TRBJ2-3; 14 positions match TRBD2. The CDR3 covers 19 residues. Germline V gives CDR1 ENHRY, CDR2 SYGVKD. The junction had 8 bases not matched to a gene; V was cut back by 3 bases and J by 0 bases. The CDR3 loop reads CAISEPPGLAGVSTDTQYF. The CDR3 DNA sequence: TGTGCCATCAGTGAACCGCCGGGACTAGCGGGAGTTAGCACAGATACGCAGTATTTT.

This clone was found once. The V call is TRBV7-9, the J call TRBJ2-4, with a possible D match to TRBD2 (5 bases). The germline V and J ends were trimmed by 5 bases and 6 bases, with 8 bases remaining between them. Germline V gene sequence: CDR1 SEHNR, CDR2 FQNEAQ (reference sequence). This CDR3 has 12 amino acids. CDR3 in amino acids: CASSAGGNIQYF. The CDR3 region has the DNA TGTGCCAGCAGCGCCGGAGGAAACATTCAGTACTTC.

This sequence joins TRBV28 and TRBJ1-4; the D gene is possibly TRBD1 (6 bases). Per germline, CDR1 MDHEN and CDR2 SYDVKM. The CDR3 runs to 15 residues. The V end lost 6 bases, the J end lost 0 bases, and 11 bases lay between the germline ends. CDR3 in amino acids: CASRTWTATNEKLFF. Written as DNA, the CDR3 is TGTGCCAGCAGGACCTGGACAGCAACTAATGAAAAACTGTTTTTT.

The rearrangement uses TRBV27 and TRBJ2-6; tentatively, D is TRBD1 (6 bases). The CDR3 loop spans 15 amino acids. CDR1 is MNHEY, CDR2 SMNVEV, per germline (reference sequence). V was pared by 8 bases and J by 4 bases, with 15 bases between. CDR3 DNA sequence: TGTGCCAGCCGCCGGTCAGGGGACGGGGCCAACGTCCTGACTTTC. Translated, it gives CASRRSGDGANVLTF. Full variable domain (remainder filled in from reference TRBV27 and TRBJ2-6): EAQVTQNPRYLITVTGKKLTVTCSQNMNHEYMSWYRQDPGLGLRQIYYSMNVEVTDKGDVPEGYKVSRKEKRNFPLILESPSPNQTSLYFCASRRSGDGANVLTFGAGSRLTVL.

The chain combines TRBV5-1 with TRBJ2-3; 10 nucleotides agree with TRBD2. Germline CDR1 SGHRS, CDR2 YFSETQ. V lost 5 bases and J lost 4; bases outside the gene matches: 4. The length of the CDR3 is 14 residues. Here the CDR3 DNA reads TGCGCCAGCAGTCTAGCGGGAGTCGCAGATACGCAGTATTTT. Encoded protein: CASSLAGVADTQYF.

This chain joins TRBV6-6 and TRBJ2-3, with TRBD2 as a possible D gene (5 bases). CDR3 length equals 13 residues. Trimming stripped 7 bases from V and 4 bases from J, with 12 bases between. Germline-derived CDR1 and CDR2 are MNHNY and SVGAGI (reference sequence). The CDR3 sequence is CASNPAGPDTQYF. The CDR3 region has the DNA TGTGCCAGCAATCCGGCGGGTCCAGATACGCAGTATTTT.

The chain joins TRBV29-1 to TRBJ2-3; TRBD1 might be the D (6 bases). The CDR3 runs 15 residues. The germline V gene encodes CDR1 SQVTM and CDR2 ANQGSEA. Between the trimmed V and J ends, which lost 4 bases and 3 bases, there was a span of 17 bases. Here the CDR3 reads CSVAIQRRGTDTQYF. The DNA of the CDR3 is TGCAGCGTTGCGATACAACGCAGGGGAACAGATACGCAGTATTTT.

V gene TRBV23-1 combines with J gene TRBJ2-7; the D is unclear. TRBV23-1 has ORF status, its function being uncertain. This CDR3 is 14 amino acids long. V gave up 0 bases and J gave up 1 base, with 7 bases separating them. CDR3 coding DNA: TGCGCCAGCAGTCAATCGACGGTTTCCTACGAGCAGTACTTC. Residues: CASSQSTVSYEQYF.

V is TRBV29-1 and J is TRBJ1-2, with D uncertain. V was clipped by 3 bases and J by 0 bases, with 8 bases between them. Germline V gene data show CDR1 as SQVTM and CDR2 as ANQGSEA. The CDR3 loop spans 13 amino acids. CDR3 DNA sequence: TGCAGCGTTGATTTAGGGACTAACTATGGCTACACCTTC. This gives the protein CSVDLGTNYGYTF.

The V and J genes are TRBV10-1 and TRBJ2-5; D is ambiguous. The V gene lost 0 bases and the J gene lost 0 bases, with 5 bases spanning the gap. CDR1 WNHNN and CDR2 SYGVQD come from the germline V gene (reference sequence). There are 14 residues in the CDR3. Here the CDR3 DNA reads TGCGCCAGCAGTGAGTCGGCGAACCAAGAGACCCAGTACTTC. The encoded protein is CASSESANQETQYF.

In DNA form, the CDR3 reads TGTGCCAGCAGTGGGTCAGGGACCTGGGACGAGCAGTACTTC. Translated: CASSGSGTWDEQYF. The rearrangement uses TRBV25-1 and TRBJ2-7, with D perhaps matching TRBD1 or TRBD2 (5 bases each). Looked up from germline, CDR1 is MGHDK and CDR2 is SYGVNS. The V and J ends lost 4 bases and 5 bases respectively, with 15 bases between them. There are 14 residues in the CDR3.

V usage is TRBV5-1 and J usage is TRBJ2-7; D remains ambiguous. Germline CDR1 and CDR2: SGHRS and YFSETQ. The V end was cut by 7 bases, the J end by 6 bases, with 23 bases between. The length of the CDR3 is 15 residues. This CDR3 reads CASGPVPETWAEQYF. The CDR3 DNA sequence: TGCGCCAGCGGCCCCGTTCCGGAGACGTGGGCCGAGCAGTACTTC.

Only one count was recorded for this clone. The V gene is TRBV7-2, the J gene TRBJ1-2; 8 bases agree with TRBD1. The V and J ends lost 2 bases and 5 bases, in that order; junction bases with no gene match: 4. The CDR3 totals 14 residues. The germline V gene has CDR1 SGHTA and CDR2 FQGNSA. The CDR3 nucleotides read TGTGCCAGCAGCTTAACAGGGGGAGGATATGGCTACACCTTC. Protein: CASSLTGGGYGYTF. Looking up the rest from reference TRBV7-2 and TRBJ1-2 gives the full variable domain: GAGVSQSPSNKVTEKGKDVELRCDPISGHTALYWYRQSLGQGLEFLIYFQGNSAPDKSGLPSDRFSAERTGGSVSTLTIQRTQQEDSAVYLCASSLTGGGYGYTFGSGTRLTVV.

The rearrangement links TRBV5-6 to TRBJ2-3, with D possibly matching TRBD2 (6 bases). Per germline, CDR1 SGHDT and CDR2 YYEEEE. The CDR3 contains 14 residues. The V gene lost 1 base and the J gene lost 2 bases, with 8 bases spanning the gap. The CDR3 sequence is CASSLIADTDTQYF. The CDR3, as DNA: TGTGCCAGCAGCTTGATAGCGGACACAGATACGCAGTATTTT.

The chain has TRBV19 and TRBJ2-5; the D gene is possibly TRBD2 (6 bases). The CDR3 has 15 residues. Trimming removed 3 bases from V and 1 base from J, with 12 bases in between. CDR1 and CDR2 from the germline V gene are LNHDA and SQIVND (reference sequence). CDR3 in amino acids: CASSIRRGIQETQYF. CDR3 coding DNA: TGTGCCAGTAGTATCCGTCGGGGGATCCAAGAGACCCAGTACTTC.

This clone has more than one count but fewer than ten. The V gene is TRBV28, the J gene TRBJ2-7; 7 bases are shared with TRBD2. Germline V CDR1 and CDR2: MDHEN, SYDVKM. With 8 bases clipped from V and 3 bases from J, the junction kept 4 bases outside the gene matches. The CDR3 has 12 amino acids. The CDR3, as DNA: TGTGCCAGCGGGCTAGCGGACTACGAGCAGTACTTC. It yields the protein CASGLADYEQYF.

There are a few counts of this clone. This chain connects TRBV7-9 to TRBJ1-2; tentative D call: TRBD1 (5 bases). V gave up 3 bases and J gave up 4 bases, with 6 bases separating them. The CDR3 covers 12 residues. The V gene's germline CDR1 is SEHNR and CDR2 FQNEAQ (reference sequence). The CDR3 loop is CASSFDSYGYTF. CDR3 nucleotides: TGTGCCAGCAGCTTCGACAGCTATGGCTACACCTTC.

The chain links TRBV13 to TRBJ1-4; D is perhaps TRBD1 (6 bases). Trimming shortened V by 5 bases and J by 7 bases, and 11 bases separated the two germline ends. This CDR3 contains 13 residues. Germline assignment: CDR1 PRHDT and CDR2 FYEKMQ (reference sequence). For the CDR3, the DNA is TGTGCCAGCAGCCCCGTACAGGGTGAAAAACTGTTTTTT. Residues: CASSPVQGEKLFF. Together with reference TRBV13 and TRBJ1-4, the CDR3 gives the full variable domain: AAGVIQSPRHLIKEKRETATLKCYPIPRHDTVYWYQQGPGQDPQFLISFYEKMQSDKGSIPDRFSAQQFSDYHSELNMSSLELGDSALYFCASSPVQGEKLFFGSGTQLSVL.